Below are 25 T cell receptor beta chains sequenced from a single sample in a study of regulatory T cells in long-lasting Graves disease (dated by TCRdb to 2020 to 2022). Libraries were constructed by multiplex PCR. The sequencing machine was an Illumina HiSeq 4000. TCR beta libraries were built with iRepertoire HTBI primers and Arm-PCR amplification of CDR3 regions. The public sequencing data were trimmed at Q25 with fastp and processed into clonotypes with MiXCR by TCRdb, which kept only in-frame beta chains. All rows with the same CDR3 protein become a single entry with the most common DNA and genes. For this sample there are 580,000 or so distinct CDR3 sequences; about 16% appear just once. The ten largest clones represent more than 10% of the sample. According to the study, the label for this sample's time point signals: newly diagnosed GD, antithyroid drugs for less than 3 months. RNA was extracted from PBMCs in TRIzol for both TCR sequencing and RNA sequencing.

The same specimen was also included in a second study, on T cells in Graves' hyperthyroidism and ophthalmopathy.

Specimen: peripheral blood mononuclear cells (PBMCs), collected at new diagnosis, from a patient treated with antithyroid drugs. The receptors stem from a man aged 18 to 29 with Graves disease. Donor details come from another sample of the same person, matched by shared clones.

This clonotype appeared many times. The genes are TRBV12-3 or TRBV12-4 and TRBJ2-3; 8 nucleotides match TRBD2. The V gene end was trimmed by 7 bases and the J gene end by 3 bases; junction bases not matched to a gene: 3. CDR3 length: 13 residues. CDR3 DNA sequence: TGTGCCAGCATGGCTAGCGGGACAGATACGCAGTATTTT. It yields the protein CASMASGTDTQYF.

V is TRBV20-1 and J is TRBJ2-2; the match to TRBD1 covers 7 bases. The CDR3 consists of 16 residues. Germline V lookup: CDR1 DFQATT, CDR2 SNEGSKA (reference sequence). J was trimmed by 7 bases and V by 1 base; bases with no gene match: 12. The CDR3 nucleotides read TGCAGTGCTAGAGGCCATCAAAGGACAGGCCTCGGGGAGCTGTTTTTT. Its protein product is CSARGHQRTGLGELFF.

This clonotype was counted many times. V usage is TRBV7-9 and J usage is TRBJ2-1; D remains unclear. The CDR3 is 14 residues long. Trimming shortened V by 5 bases and J by 12 bases, and 20 bases separated the two germline ends. CDR1 is SEHNR, CDR2 FQNEAQ, per germline (reference sequence). The DNA for the CDR3 is TGTGCCAGCAGCCCCCTAGATCCGACCGTGGGGCAGTTCTTC. Translated: CASSPLDPTVGQFF.

This clonotype has more than one count but fewer than ten. The CDR3 spells CASSQIGTGLGYTF. For the CDR3, the DNA is TGTGCCAGCAGCCAAATAGGGACAGGGCTCGGCTACACCTTC. The chain is built from TRBV16 and TRBJ1-2; 9 nucleotides agree with TRBD1. V dropped 2 bases and J dropped 8; count of bases not matched to a gene: 6. Germline V gene data show CDR1 as KGHSY and CDR2 as FQNENV. The CDR3 is 14 amino acids.

This clonotype came up a few times. The chain recombines TRBV12-3 or TRBV12-4 with TRBJ2-2, with TRBD1 matching over 7 bases. The CDR3 has 15 amino acids. J lost 6 bases, V lost 6 bases, and 10 bases had no gene match. CDR3 in amino acids: CASSPSEGGPGELFF. The CDR3 bases are TGTGCCAGCAGCCCATCCGAAGGGGGCCCCGGGGAGCTGTTTTTT.

In its sample, this clonotype was seen a few times. The chain links TRBV7-9 to TRBJ1-1; 7 nucleotides align to TRBD1. The V gene end was trimmed by 6 bases and the J gene end by 5 bases; junction bases not matched to a gene: 6. Germline assignment: CDR1 SEHNR and CDR2 FQNEAQ (reference sequence). The CDR3 has 13 residues. Here the CDR3 DNA reads TGTGCCAGCAGACAGGGGAGAGTGACTGAAGCTTTCTTT. This gives the protein CASRQGRVTEAFF.

This clonotype was recorded at least ten times. This sequence joins TRBV11-1 and TRBJ2-1; TRBD2 might be the D (5 bases). Trimming cost V 6 bases and J 2 bases, with 11 bases left between them. Germline loops: CDR1 SGHAT, CDR2 FQDESV (reference sequence). The CDR3 sequence is 14 residues long. CDR3 region: CASRDSAPYNEQFF. The CDR3 DNA is TGTGCCAGCAGGGACTCCGCCCCCTACAATGAGCAGTTCTTC. Full variable domain (missing parts from reference TRBV11-1 and TRBJ2-1): EAEVAQSPRYKITEKSQAVAFWCDPISGHATLYWYRQILGQGPELLVQFQDESVVDDSQLPKDRFSAERLKGVDSTLKIQPAELGDSAMYLCASRDSAPYNEQFFGPGTRLTVL.

This clonotype occurred many times. The rearrangement joins TRBV27 to TRBJ1-1, with TRBD1 identical over 9 bases. Germline lookup yields CDR1 MNHEY and CDR2 SMNVEV (reference sequence). The CDR3 contains 14 residues. Losses at the gene ends were 5 bases for V and 3 bases for J; bases not matched to a gene: 4. The CDR3 bases are TGTGCCAGCAGTACTGGGACAGGGCACACTGAAGCTTTCTTT. It codes for CASSTGTGHTEAFF.

This clonotype was seen a handful of times. The CDR3 region is CASSQGAGAINEQFF. CDR3 coding DNA: TGCGCCAGCAGCCAAGGGGCGGGAGCGATCAATGAGCAGTTCTTC. V usage is TRBV4-1 and J usage is TRBJ2-1; 7 positions agree with TRBD2. Germline CDR1 MGHRA, CDR2 YSYEKL. J lost 6 bases, V lost 1 base, and 6 bases had no gene match. The CDR3 extends over 15 amino acids.

This clonotype turned up a few times. The chain links TRBV5-8 to TRBJ2-2; no definite D call. The CDR3 has 17 residues. Germline V gives CDR1 SGHTS, CDR2 YDEGEE. V gave up 0 bases and J gave up 0 bases, with 12 bases separating them. CDR3 coding DNA: TGTGCCAGCAGCTTGGTACCGCGGCATGCGAACACCGGGGAGCTGTTTTTT. Translating gives CASSLVPRHANTGELFF.

In its sample, this clonotype was seen a few times. The chain has TRBV7-9 and TRBJ2-2; possible D gene TRBD1, 6 bases. Germline V CDR1 and CDR2: SEHNR, FQNEAQ (reference sequence). V was pared by 6 bases and J by 5 bases, with 10 bases between. CDR3 length: 13 amino acids. CDR3 loop: CASRPGETGELFF. In nucleotides, the CDR3 is TGTGCCAGCAGACCAGGGGAAACCGGGGAGCTGTTTTTT.

This clonotype was counted at least ten times. The J gene is TRBJ2-1, the V gene TRBV5-8, with TRBD2 matching 12 bases. This CDR3 is 15 amino acids long. CDR1 is SGHTS and CDR2 is YDEGEE in the germline V gene. Unmatched junction bases numbered 7, after V lost 4 bases and J lost 8 bases. CDR3 nucleotide sequence: TGTGCCAGCAGCCGATCTAGCGGGAGGGCCTATGAGCAGTTCTTC. As protein: CASSRSSGRAYEQFF.

This clonotype was found a few times. The genes are TRBV3-1 and TRBJ2-7; D ambiguous. There are 14 residues in the CDR3. Trimming removed 4 bases at V and 2 bases at J, with 12 bases between. From germline, CDR1 is LGHDT and CDR2 YNNKEL (reference sequence). CDR3 coding DNA: TGTGCCAGCAGCCGCATGGGTTCGACCTACGAGCAGTACTTC. It translates to CASSRMGSTYEQYF.

The rearrangement joins TRBV28 to TRBJ1-1, with 11 bases lining up with TRBD1. V trimming: 7 bases; J trimming: 6 bases; junction bases outside the gene matches: 4. CDR1 is MDHEN, CDR2 SYDVKM, per germline. This CDR3 region has 13 residues. As DNA, the CDR3 is TGTGCCAGCACTCCGGGACAGGGGGCTGAAGCTTTCTTT. Translation: CASTPGQGAEAFF.

The table lists this clonotype with a few counts. The chain joins TRBV7-3 to TRBJ2-2; 7 bases are a match to TRBD2. Germline CDR1 and CDR2: SGHTA and FQGTGA. V was clipped by 0 bases and J by 0 bases; unmatched bases: 4. The CDR3 spans 17 residues. CDR3 nucleotide sequence: TGTGCCAGCAGCTTAACCAGCGGGAACGCGAACACCGGGGAGCTGTTTTTT. Protein sequence: CASSLTSGNANTGELFF.

Only a few counts were recorded for this clonotype. The chain carries TRBV7-9 and TRBJ2-2; a weak D match, TRBD1 (5 bases). CDR1 and CDR2 (germline): SEHNR, FQNEAQ (reference sequence). V was cut by 1 base and J by 6 bases, with 21 bases left in between. The CDR3 length is 18 residues. CDR3 amino acids: CASSLERQIRVYPGELFF. The CDR3 nucleotides read TGTGCCAGCAGCTTAGAACGACAGATTCGGGTATATCCCGGGGAGCTGTTTTTT.

V is TRBV27 and J is TRBJ2-5; D perhaps matches TRBD1 (6 bases). V was trimmed by 0 bases and J by 2 bases, leaving 7 bases between them. Germline V gene lookup returns CDR1 MNHEY and CDR2 SMNVEV (reference sequence). The CDR3 runs 14 residues. CDR3 nucleotide sequence: TGTGCCAGCAGTTTATCGACAGGTCAAGAGACCCAGTACTTC. Protein sequence: CASSLSTGQETQYF.

The sample holds a few counts of this clonotype. The chain has TRBV5-1 and TRBJ2-7; 9 bases are shared with TRBD1. V gave up 1 base and J gave up 2 bases; unmatched junction bases: 10. This CDR3 comprises 17 residues. Germline V gives CDR1 SGHRS, CDR2 YFSETQ. The CDR3 DNA follows: TGCGCCAGCAGCTTGATCGGCGGGACAGGGACCGCCTACGAGCAGTACTTC. The encoded protein is CASSLIGGTGTAYEQYF.

This clonotype has a count of ten or more. The chain joins TRBV10-3 to TRBJ2-7, with 7 nucleotides matching TRBD2. The CDR3 contains 15 residues. Germline loops: CDR1 ENHRY, CDR2 SYGVKD. V dropped 4 bases and J dropped 3; count of bases not matched to a gene: 9. The CDR3 loop reads CAISAEAGEFYEQYF. Here the CDR3 DNA reads TGTGCCATCAGTGCAGAGGCGGGAGAATTCTACGAGCAGTACTTC.

This clonotype was seen at least ten times. The chain joins TRBV6-5 to TRBJ1-6, with D unclear. V was clipped by 1 base and J by 6 bases, with 10 bases between them. The germline gives CDR1 MNHEY, CDR2 SVGAGI. This CDR3 comprises 15 residues. This CDR3 reads CASSYWRSANSPLHF. The CDR3 coding sequence is TGTGCCAGCAGTTACTGGAGGTCTGCTAATTCACCCCTCCACTTT.

The DNA for the CDR3 is TGTGCCAGCAGCTTAGCGGCATGGTCTGGAAACACCATATATTTT. Its protein is CASSLAAWSGNTIYF. The chain links TRBV7-9 to TRBJ1-3, with unresolved D. The germline V gene encodes CDR1 SEHNR and CDR2 FQNEAQ (reference sequence). Trimming shortened V by 0 bases and J by 1 base, and 7 bases separated the two germline ends. The CDR3 has 15 amino acids.

This clonotype was counted ten times or more. J is TRBJ2-3 and V is TRBV11-3, with D tentatively TRBD2 (5 bases). The CDR3 sequence is 15 residues long. V lost 2 bases to trimming and J lost 3 bases, with 12 bases between them. CDR1 is SGHNT, CDR2 YENEEA, per germline. As DNA, the CDR3 is TGTGCCAGCAGCTTACGTGGGGAGTTAACAGATACGCAGTATTTT. It specifies CASSLRGELTDTQYF.

The genes are TRBV3-1 and TRBJ2-5, with 11 bases matching TRBD1. Germline CDR1 reads LGHDT; CDR2 reads YNNKEL (reference sequence). This CDR3 is 17 amino acids long. The junction had 6 bases not matched to a gene; V was cut back by 0 bases and J by 3 bases. The CDR3 bases are TGTGCCAGCAGCCAAGAAGGACAGGGGGCGCGGAAAGAGACCCAGTACTTC. This gives the protein CASSQEGQGARKETQYF.

The CDR3 spells CATSDPGMGAVDTQYF. In nucleotides, the CDR3 is TGTGCCACCAGTGATCCCGGAATGGGGGCTGTGGATACGCAGTATTTT. This sequence joins TRBV24-1 and TRBJ2-3, with D possibly matching TRBD1 (6 bases). There are 16 residues in the CDR3. Germline V gives CDR1 KGHDR, CDR2 SFDVKD. V was pared by 3 bases and J by 6 bases, with 18 bases between.

Comments on this clonotype: Since a much larger clone is just one base distant, this may be a read error. V and J are TRBV25-1 and TRBJ2-7; 10 positions agree with TRBD2. There are 16 residues in the CDR3. Per the germline V gene, CDR1 is MGHDK and CDR2 is SYGVNS. V was clipped by 3 bases and J by 2 bases; unmatched bases: 7. The CDR3 sequence: CASSDGASGSPYEQYF. CDR3 DNA: TGTGCCAGCAGTGACGGGGCTAGCGGGAGTCCCTACGAGCAGTACTTC.